These 31 T cell receptor beta chains originate from one sample sequenced in a study of T-cell memory formation after mild COVID-19. From the 5' RACE reads, TCRdb called clonotypes with MiXCR, one entry per CDR3 protein. The sample holds a few hundred thousand distinct CDR3 sequences, roughly 18% seen once. Sequenced material: PBMCs or a T cell subset sorted from them (not recorded which). All receptors derive from a young man who had mild COVID-19 (a few samples of this study predate the infection). Cell type and time point are not known.

This clonotype was seen at least ten times. The gene calls are TRBV11-2 and TRBJ1-6, with TRBD1 matching 8 bases. CDR3 length: 15 residues. Germline assignment: CDR1 SGHAT and CDR2 FQNNGV. V shed 5 bases and J 7 bases; nucleotides not matched to a gene: 7. Here the CDR3 reads CASSRQGPTNSPLHF. CDR3 nucleotides: TGTGCCAGCAGCAGACAGGGGCCTACCAATTCACCCCTCCACTTT. Drawing the rest from reference TRBV11-2 and TRBJ1-6, the complete variable domain is EAGVAQSPRYKIIEKRQSVAFWCNPISGHATLYWYQQILGQGPKLLIQFQNNGVVDDSQLPKDRFSAERLKGVDSTLKIQPAKLEDSAVYLCASSRQGPTNSPLHFGNGTRLTVT.

The table lists this clonotype with a few counts. The rearrangement uses TRBV20-1 and TRBJ2-7; no reliable D call. Germline V gene data show CDR1 as DFQATT and CDR2 as SNEGSKA (reference sequence). The V end lost 0 bases, the J end lost 0 bases, and 9 bases lay between the germline ends. This CDR3 spans 14 amino acids. CDR3 residues: CSARDRTVSYEQYF. The CDR3 DNA follows: TGCAGTGCTAGAGACAGGACGGTCTCCTACGAGCAGTACTTC.

The chain has TRBV2 and TRBJ1-5; D is undetermined. The CDR3 spans 14 residues. The germline V gene encodes CDR1 SNHLY and CDR2 FYNNEI. Trimming shortened V by 4 bases and J by 6 bases, and 13 bases separated the two germline ends. CDR3 residues: CASSGTWISQPQHF. The CDR3, as DNA: TGTGCCAGCAGTGGCACCTGGATAAGTCAGCCCCAGCATTTT.

This chain joins TRBV10-3 and TRBJ2-4; D call uncertain. Germline CDR1 is ENHRY and CDR2 is SYGVKD. V lost 2 bases, J lost 7 bases, and 12 bases lay in between. The CDR3 is 14 amino acids. CDR3 sequence reads: CAISEPRRVNIQYF. The DNA for the CDR3 is TGTGCCATCAGTGAGCCTCGAAGGGTGAACATTCAGTACTTC.

This clonotype was recorded many times. This rearrangement joins TRBV2 to TRBJ2-1; no clear D. V gave up 5 bases and J gave up 12 bases, with 14 bases separating them. Germline V gives CDR1 SNHLY, CDR2 FYNNEI. The CDR3 has 12 amino acids. The CDR3 DNA follows: TGTGCCAGCAGTTCGTCGGACGTAGGGCAGTTCTTC. The encoded protein is CASSSSDVGQFF. The full variable domain, completed using reference TRBV2 and TRBJ2-1, is EPEVTQTPSHQVTQMGQEVILRCVPISNHLYFYWYRQILGQKVEFLVSFYNNEISEKSEIFDDQFSVERPDGSNFTLKIRSTKLEDSAMYFCASSSSDVGQFFGPGTRLTVL.

J is TRBJ2-1 and V is TRBV7-2, with D possibly being TRBD2 (6 bases). This CDR3 has 14 amino acids. The ends were cut back, 1 base at V and 6 bases at J, with 10 bases in the middle. Germline V CDR1 and CDR2: SGHTA, FQGNSA. CDR3: CASSLVGGANEQFF. The CDR3 nucleotides are TGTGCCAGCAGCTTAGTAGGCGGGGCCAATGAGCAGTTCTTC.

This clonotype was found a few times. The CDR3: CASSEYAETQYF. The CDR3 DNA reads as TGTGCCAGCAGTGAATATGCGGAGACCCAGTACTTC. This chain connects TRBV25-1 to TRBJ2-5, with D unresolved. CDR3 length equals 12 residues. Between the trimmed V and J ends, which lost 0 bases and 5 bases, there was a span of 4 bases. Germline V CDR1 and CDR2: MGHDK, SYGVNS. Supplemented by reference TRBV25-1 and TRBJ2-5, the full variable domain reads EADIYQTPRYLVIGTGKKITLECSQTMGHDKMYWYQQDPGMELHLIHYSYGVNSTEKGDLSSESTVSRIRTEHFPLTLESARPSHTSQYLCASSEYAETQYFGPGTRLLVL.

The genes are TRBV6-5 and TRBJ1-6; D is perhaps TRBD1 (6 bases). V lost 0 bases and J 11 bases, leaving 23 bases between the germline ends. The length of the CDR3 is 18 residues. Germline V gives CDR1 MNHEY, CDR2 SVGAGI. The CDR3 region is CASSYSEGGVGLVTPLHF. In DNA, the CDR3 is TGTGCCAGCAGTTACTCGGAGGGGGGGGTCGGGTTGGTGACACCCCTCCACTTT.

This clonotype was counted many times. The chain couples TRBV6-5 to TRBJ2-5, with 7 bases that match TRBD1. With 4 bases clipped from V and 3 bases from J, the junction kept 5 bases outside the gene matches. This CDR3 has 14 residues. CDR1 is MNHEY, CDR2 SVGAGI, per germline. The CDR3 spells CASSFGQEEETQYF. CDR3 DNA sequence: TGTGCCAGCAGTTTCGGACAGGAAGAAGAGACCCAGTACTTC.

This clonotype was counted only a few times. This chain joins TRBV9 and TRBJ2-5, with D uncertain. Germline V lookup: CDR1 SGDLS, CDR2 YYNGEE. V was pared by 3 bases and J by 5 bases, with 14 bases between. The CDR3 is made up of 14 amino acids. CDR3 DNA: TGTGCCAGCAGCGCAGAAGGAGCCTGGGAGACCCAGTACTTC. This encodes CASSAEGAWETQYF.

This chain joins TRBV7-3 and TRBJ1-1, with 8 positions matching TRBD1. V trimming: 5 bases; J trimming: 1 base; junction bases outside the gene matches: 3. The length of the CDR3 is 14 residues. Germline values: CDR1 SGHTA, CDR2 FQGTGA. This CDR3 reads CASSRDRWNTEAFF. CDR3 coding DNA: TGTGCCAGCAGCAGGGACAGGTGGAACACTGAAGCTTTCTTT. Full variable domain (outside the CDR3, taken from reference TRBV7-3 and TRBJ1-1): GAGVSQTPSNKVTEKGKYVELRCDPISGHTALYWYRQSLGQGPEFLIYFQGTGAADDSGLPNDRFFAVRPEGSVSTLKIQRTERGDSAVYLCASSRDRWNTEAFFGQGTRLTVV.

This chain uses TRBV7-2 with TRBJ1-1; D remains unclear. The V gene's germline CDR1 is SGHTA and CDR2 FQGNSA. The length of the CDR3 is 13 residues. The V end lost 4 bases, the J end lost 5 bases, and 11 bases lay between the germline ends. The CDR3 spells CASSSREGTEAFF. The CDR3 region has the DNA TGTGCCAGCAGCTCAAGAGAGGGAACTGAAGCTTTCTTT. The variable domain in full, completed from reference TRBV7-2 and TRBJ1-1, reads GAGVSQSPSNKVTEKGKDVELRCDPISGHTALYWYRQSLGQGLEFLIYFQGNSAPDKSGLPSDRFSAERTGGSVSTLTIQRTQQEDSAVYLCASSSREGTEAFFGQGTRLTVV.

The rearrangement joins TRBV6-1 to TRBJ2-7, with TRBD2 matching over 8 bases. The germline V gene has CDR1 MNHNS and CDR2 SASEGT. The ends lost 7 bases at V and 1 base at J; junction bases unmatched: 9. The CDR3 is 15 amino acids. CDR3 nucleotide sequence: TGTGCCAGCATCCCGCCGGGACTAGGATCCTACGAGCAGTACGTC. This translates into CASIPPGLGSYEQYV.

The rearrangement joins TRBV5-4 to TRBJ1-5; D may be TRBD1 (6 bases). The V end lost 4 bases, the J end lost 5 bases, and 19 bases lay between the germline ends. The CDR3 has 16 residues. The germline V gene encodes CDR1 SGHNT and CDR2 YYREEE (reference sequence). The CDR3 region has the DNA TGTGCCAGCAGCCTAGGGGGGCGCCGGGCTGATCAGCCCCAGCATTTT. It is translated as CASSLGGRRADQPQHF.

V is TRBV6-1 and J is TRBJ1-2; no reliable D call. Trimming pared 2 bases from V and 3 bases from J, leaving 13 bases between. The CDR3 covers 15 residues. In germline, CDR1 is MNHNS, CDR2 SASEGT. The CDR3 nucleotides read TGTGCCAGCAGTGAACGCCCGGGGTTGGACTATGGCTACACCTTC. Translation: CASSERPGLDYGYTF.

V and J are TRBV4-1 and TRBJ1-2; maybe TRBD1 (6 bases). Germline loops: CDR1 MGHRA, CDR2 YSYEKL. The CDR3 runs 15 residues. V gave up 4 bases and J gave up 8 bases, with 20 bases separating them. The DNA for the CDR3 is TGCGCCAGCAGCCCCCGGGACATGGGATCTGGGGGCTACACCTTC. Translated, it gives CASSPRDMGSGGYTF.

V usage is TRBV6-5 and J usage is TRBJ2-2; no clear D gene. Germline values: CDR1 MNHEY, CDR2 SVGAGI. The V end was cut by 2 bases, the J end by 0 bases, with 13 bases between. This CDR3 is built from 17 residues. The DNA of the CDR3 is TGTGCCAGCAGTTACGTCCTACGGACCGCGAACACCGGGGAGCTGTTTTTT. It translates to CASSYVLRTANTGELFF.

This chain uses TRBV4-1 with TRBJ2-3; the D is unclear. Trimming removed 3 bases from V and 1 base from J, with 8 bases in between. This CDR3 has 14 residues. Germline assignment: CDR1 MGHRA and CDR2 YSYEKL. The CDR3 reads CASSQGRGTDTQYF. The CDR3 DNA follows: TGCGCCAGCAGCCAGGGCCGGGGCACAGATACGCAGTATTTT.

This clonotype occurred a few times. This chain connects TRBV5-4 to TRBJ2-7; D possibly uses TRBD1 or TRBD2 (6 bases each). V lost 4 bases and J lost 2, with 16 bases in between. This CDR3 region has 15 residues. Germline V CDR1 and CDR2: SGHNT, YYREEE (reference sequence). In nucleotides, the CDR3 is TGTGCCAGCAGCCTTGGGGTCGGGGGCACCTACGAGCAGTACTTC. Residues: CASSLGVGGTYEQYF.

The V and J genes are TRBV20-1 and TRBJ2-3; D perhaps matches TRBD1 (6 bases). This CDR3 is 12 amino acids long. CDR1 is DFQATT and CDR2 is SNEGSKA in the germline V gene (reference sequence). V gave up 5 bases and J gave up 5 bases, with 11 bases separating them. The CDR3 DNA sequence: TGCAGTGCTGAGGGGGTTGGAGATACGCAGTATTTT. Translated: CSAEGVGDTQYF.

This clonotype was seen at least ten times. The genes are TRBV20-1 and TRBJ1-5; the D gene is possibly TRBD1 (6 bases). V was shortened by 2 bases and J by 5 bases, with 13 bases between the two germline ends. The CDR3 length is 14 residues. Germline assignment: CDR1 DFQATT and CDR2 SNEGSKA (reference sequence). CDR3 loop: CSARNRDTHQPQHF. The CDR3 DNA sequence: TGCAGTGCTAGAAACCGGGACACCCATCAGCCCCAGCATTTT.

This clonotype was detected only a few times. The J gene is TRBJ2-3, the V gene TRBV5-1, with 9 bases aligning to TRBD2. This CDR3 has 16 amino acids. From germline, CDR1 is SGHRS and CDR2 YFSETQ. V gave up 4 bases and J gave up 3 bases; unmatched junction bases: 9. CDR3 DNA: TGCGCCAGCAGCCTACCGGGACTAGCCCCTACAGATACGCAGTATTTT. It translates to CASSLPGLAPTDTQYF.

The chain employs TRBV29-1 and TRBJ2-1, with D possibly being TRBD1 or TRBD2 (6 bases each). In germline, CDR1 is SQVTM, CDR2 ANQGSEA. V lost 4 bases to trimming and J lost 8 bases, with 15 bases between them. CDR3 length: 13 amino acids. The CDR3 sequence is CSVVTRGRDEQFF. The CDR3 nucleotides are TGCAGCGTTGTAACCCGGGGGCGGGATGAGCAGTTCTTC.

This clonotype was seen repeatedly, ten times or more. The gene calls are TRBV5-1 and TRBJ1-6; D is perhaps TRBD1 (5 bases). Trimming took 1 base from V and 11 from J, leaving 13 bases between them. This CDR3 spans 14 amino acids. The V gene's germline CDR1 is SGHRS and CDR2 YFSETQ. The CDR3 loop is CASSLKETEPPLHF. The CDR3 DNA reads TGCGCCAGCAGCTTGAAGGAGACAGAGCCACCCCTCCACTTT.

The chain joins TRBV7-3 to TRBJ2-7; D unclear. V was trimmed by 4 bases and J by 9 bases, leaving 10 bases between them. CDR1 is SGHTA and CDR2 is FQGTGA in the germline V gene. The CDR3 consists of 11 residues. DNA of the CDR3: TGTGCCAGCAGCTCCGGTGGGCGGCAGTACTTC. This translates into CASSSGGRQYF.

This clonotype was recorded a few times. This sequence joins TRBV6-6 and TRBJ1-5, with 7 bases aligning to TRBD1. With V trimmed by 6 bases and J by 2 bases, 4 bases remained unmatched. The CDR3 has 14 amino acids. Looked up from germline, CDR1 is MNHNY and CDR2 is SVGAGI (reference sequence). CDR3 residues: CASRQTGGNQPQHF. As DNA, the CDR3 is TGTGCCAGCAGACAAACAGGGGGCAATCAGCCCCAGCATTTT.

This clonotype was seen a handful of times. The chain joins TRBV4-3 to TRBJ2-3; 10 bases are a match to TRBD1. J gave up 1 base and V 4 bases, and 5 bases lay outside the gene matches. This CDR3 spans 16 amino acids. CDR1 is LGHNA, CDR2 YSLEER, per germline. CDR3 residues: CASSRAGQGGTDTQYF. For the CDR3, the DNA is TGCGCCAGCAGCCGGGCCGGACAGGGGGGCACAGATACGCAGTATTTT.

This clonotype was detected many times. The chain joins TRBV5-1 to TRBJ2-7; a possible D gene is TRBD1 (6 bases). CDR1 and CDR2 (germline): SGHRS, YFSETQ. The CDR3 length is 14 residues. Trimming took 7 bases from V and 3 from J, leaving 17 bases between them. The CDR3 protein is CASCPRGNDYEQYF. CDR3 nucleotide sequence: TGCGCCAGCTGTCCGAGGGGGAACGACTACGAGCAGTACTTC.

This chain connects TRBV4-3 to TRBJ2-7; D is unresolved. The germline gives CDR1 LGHNA, CDR2 YSLEER. This CDR3 contains 13 residues. The V end was cut by 0 bases, the J end by 6 bases, with 9 bases between. The CDR3 DNA follows: TGCGCCAGCAGCCAAGAAATTCGGGCCGAGCAGTACTTC. Amino acid sequence: CASSQEIRAEQYF.

In this sample, this clonotype turned up many times. The chain links TRBV4-1 to TRBJ1-2; D uncertain. The V end was cut by 0 bases, the J end by 4 bases, with 12 bases between. There are 15 residues in the CDR3. Looked up from germline, CDR1 is MGHRA and CDR2 is YSYEKL. CDR3 DNA sequence: TGCGCCAGCAGCCAAGACCCAGGTGGCTTCTATGGCTACACCTTC. Translated, it gives CASSQDPGGFYGYTF.

The chain couples TRBV5-6 to TRBJ2-2; 8 bases are shared with TRBD1. The CDR3 is 16 amino acids. The germline gives CDR1 SGHDT, CDR2 YYEEEE. After removal of 5 bases from V and 1 base from J, the junction contained 7 bases not matched to a gene. The CDR3 loop is CASSFAGTGNTGELFF. CDR3 sequence (DNA): TGTGCCAGCAGTTTCGCAGGGACAGGGAACACCGGGGAGCTGTTTTTT.